The sequence of this T cell receptor beta chain was determined in a study of CD8 T cells in Susac syndrome. Reverse transcription of roughly 0.45 to 1 ug RNA used random hexamers. Amplification of the TCR beta CDR3 was carried out by immunoSEQ multiplex PCR, which spanned a total of 54 Vbeta and 13 Jbeta segments. One entry per CDR3 protein results from TCRdb running MiXCR on the immunoSEQ multiplex PCR reads. The table lists 170,000 or so distinct CDR3 sequences, roughly 95% of them singletons. High-throughput TCR beta sequencing covered peripheral CD8+ and CD4+ T cells. Trimming left V 8 bases short and J 0 bases short, with 12 bases between. CDR1 is DFQATT, CDR2 SNEGSKA, per germline (reference sequence). CDR3 length: 13 residues.

The sequenced sample was CD4+ T cells from PBMCs. The V gene is TRBV20-1, the J gene TRBJ2-3; perhaps TRBD2 as D (6 bases). This sequence was found in a human donor with Susac syndrome. The CDR3 coding sequence is TGCAGTACCCCGGGACTCAGCACAGATACGCAGTATTTT. It is translated as CSTPGLSTDTQYF.